This note documents a single TCR beta chain sequence. Its antigen is not known. The data derive from a study of T cells in localized non-small cell lung cancer. Study results and caveats: Uninvolved adjacent lung showed peak T cell clonality, exceeding tumor. Adjacent lung exhibited a median of 57 among the 100 most abundant tumor clones.

The germline V gene has CDR1 SGHNT and CDR2 YENEEA. V shed 5 bases and J 2 bases; nucleotides not matched to a gene: 6. The CDR3 extends over 16 amino acids. TCRdb keeps only in-frame clones here, not all; method: immunoSEQ multiplex PCR. The table lists approximately 4,000 clones, approximately 30% of them singletons. The TCR was taken from a male donor aged 60 or older with stage III lung adenocarcinoma. The chain couples TRBV11-3 to TRBJ1-5; TRBD1 matches 10 bases. The sequencing here drew on normal lung tissue next to the tumor, taken before any cancer treatment. The chain's CDR3 is CASSLGTGVGNQPQHF. DNA of the CDR3: TGTGCCAGCAGCCTGGGGACAGGGGTGGGCAATCAGCCCCAGCATTTT.